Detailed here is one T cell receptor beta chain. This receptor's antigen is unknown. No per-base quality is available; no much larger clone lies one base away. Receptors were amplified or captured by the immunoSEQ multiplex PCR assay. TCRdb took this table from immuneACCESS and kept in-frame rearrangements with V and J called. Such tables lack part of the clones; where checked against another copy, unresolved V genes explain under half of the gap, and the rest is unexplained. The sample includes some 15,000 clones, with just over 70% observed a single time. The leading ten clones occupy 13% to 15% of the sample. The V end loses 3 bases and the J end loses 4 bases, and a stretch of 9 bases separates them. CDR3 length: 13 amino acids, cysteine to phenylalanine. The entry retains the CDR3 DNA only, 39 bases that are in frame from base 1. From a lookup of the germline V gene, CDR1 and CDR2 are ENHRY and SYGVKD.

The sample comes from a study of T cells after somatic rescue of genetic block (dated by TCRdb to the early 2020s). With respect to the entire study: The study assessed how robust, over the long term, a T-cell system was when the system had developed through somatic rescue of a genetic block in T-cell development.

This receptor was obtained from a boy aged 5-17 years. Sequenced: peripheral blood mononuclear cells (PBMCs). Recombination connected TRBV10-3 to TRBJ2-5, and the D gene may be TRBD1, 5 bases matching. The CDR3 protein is CAISDGHLETQYF. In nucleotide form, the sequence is TGTGCCATCAGTGACGGACACTTAGAGACCCAGTACTTC.